This T cell receptor (beta chain) was obtained from a study of T cells after posttransplantation cyclophosphamide. Findings and limits, study-wide: Later blood repertoires were often dominated by clones from the donor CD8+ memory compartment. TRB clonality was highly associated with recipient CMV seropositivity and reactivation.

Sampled 1 year posttransplant, controls received myeloablative marrow transplants, methotrexate and a calcineurin inhibitor. Comments on this clone: Its antigen is not identified.

This CDR3 has 15 amino acids. V lost 5 bases, J lost 6 bases, and 6 bases stayed unmatched. Per the germline V gene, CDR1 is SEHNR and CDR2 is FQNEAQ (reference sequence). The table came from immunoSEQ multiplex PCR; TCRdb's copy has only in-frame clones and leaves some out. Of 15,000 to 20,000 clones listed, 80% to 90% were seen once; the top ten hold less than 4%. The sequences come from PBMCs, collected after an allogeneic stem cell transplant with a calcineurin inhibitor and methotrexate. This clonotype was obtained from a male patient aged 45-60 years who received an allogeneic stem cell transplant from an unrelated donor, was CMV-positive, and had chronic GVHD only. The T cells may partly be graft donor cells. J is TRBJ2-7 and V is TRBV7-9; 14 bases agree with TRBD2. The CDR3 protein is CASSNQGTSGSEQYF. The CDR3 DNA is TGTGCCAGCAGCAATCAAGGGACTAGCGGGAGCGAGCAGTACTTC.